A single sample gave rise to the 9 T cell receptor beta chains below, sequenced in a study of T cells in Graves' hyperthyroidism and ophthalmopathy. TCR beta CDR3 sequences were amplified from RNA transcripts. The primer set for the first-round RT-PCR of the TCR CDR3 was HTBI. Via MiXCR, TCRdb re-called the multiplex PCR reads, giving one row per CDR3 protein. The sample records about 100,000 distinct CDR3 sequences, approximately 15% being singletons. The sample consisted of blood. These receptors were collected from a woman aged 50 to 60 with Graves' hyperthyroidism.

Many counts were recorded for this clonotype. CDR3 in amino acids: CASSPTGGNTEAFF. In nucleotides, the CDR3 is TGTGCCAGCTCACCGACAGGAGGGAACACTGAAGCTTTCTTT. The genes are TRBV18 and TRBJ1-1; possible D gene TRBD1, 6 bases. Germline V gene data show CDR1 as KGHSH and CDR2 as LQKENI. The V end lost 3 bases, the J end lost 1 base, and 9 bases lay between the germline ends. The CDR3 totals 14 residues.

The rearrangement joins TRBV20-1 to TRBJ2-7, with 9 bases that match TRBD1. CDR3 size: 13 residues. J gave up 0 bases and V 5 bases, and 2 bases lay outside the gene matches. The V gene's germline CDR1 is DFQATT and CDR2 SNEGSKA (reference sequence). This chain's CDR3 is CSARTGVSYEQYF. The CDR3 coding sequence is TGCAGTGCTCGGACAGGGGTCTCCTACGAGCAGTACTTC.

This clonotype was counted only a few times. A much larger clone is a single base away; this may be a read error. The V call is TRBV9, the J call TRBJ2-3, with 9 bases fitting TRBD1. The CDR3 contains 16 residues. With V trimmed by 3 bases and J by 2 bases, 7 bases remained unmatched. The V gene's germline CDR1 is SGDLS and CDR2 YYNGEE. CDR3 coding DNA: TGTGCCAGCAGCGCCTTCGGGACAGGGAACACAGATACGCAGTATTTT. This encodes CASSAFGTGNTDTQYF.

This clonotype appeared once. The chain employs TRBV5-1 and TRBJ2-7, with D possibly matching TRBD1 (5 bases). The CDR3 covers 14 residues. CDR1 SGHRS and CDR2 YFSETQ come from the germline V gene. Trimming took off 0 bases at V and 3 bases at J, with 10 bases between the two ends. CDR3 DNA sequence: TGCGCCAGCAGCTTGGAGGGGTTTAGCTACGAGCAGTACTTC. Translation gives CASSLEGFSYEQYF.

This clonotype has ten or more counts. The chain couples TRBV11-2 to TRBJ2-3; 9 bases line up with TRBD1. The CDR3 is 15 amino acids. In germline, CDR1 is SGHAT, CDR2 FQNNGV. J lost 0 bases, V lost 5 bases, and 3 bases had no gene match. The CDR3 protein is CASSHGTGSTDTQYF. CDR3 coding DNA: TGTGCCAGCAGCCACGGGACAGGGAGCACAGATACGCAGTATTTT.

This clonotype occurred a few times. V gene TRBV11-1 combines with J gene TRBJ2-3, with 14 bases aligning to TRBD2. V shed 8 bases and J 11 bases; nucleotides not matched to a gene: 6. This CDR3 has 13 amino acids. Germline-derived CDR1 and CDR2 are SGHAT and FQDESV (reference sequence). The CDR3 protein is CASSGLAGAMQYF. CDR3 bases: TGTGCCAGCTCGGGACTAGCGGGAGCTATGCAGTATTTT.

At least ten counts were recorded for this clonotype. This chain links TRBV7-6 with TRBJ1-6, with TRBD1 matching over 7 bases. The germline gives CDR1 SGHVS, CDR2 FNYEAQ. This CDR3 is 13 amino acids long. V gave up 3 bases and J gave up 15 bases; unmatched junction bases: 8. The CDR3 DNA reads TGTGCCAGCAGCTTGACCACAGGGGAATACCTCCACTTT. This translates into CASSLTTGEYLHF.

This chain connects TRBV4-1 to TRBJ2-1; 11 bases match TRBD2. The germline V gene has CDR1 MGHRA and CDR2 YSYEKL. V shed 5 bases and J 8 bases; nucleotides not matched to a gene: 11. This CDR3 spans 16 amino acids. The CDR3 reads CASSSPGTSGYDEQFF. In nucleotides, the CDR3 is TGCGCCAGCAGCAGCCCCGGGACTAGCGGATACGATGAGCAGTTCTTC.

At least ten counts were recorded for this clonotype. V usage is TRBV28 and J usage is TRBJ2-3; 7 bases agree with TRBD2. The CDR3 loop spans 13 amino acids. V dropped 5 bases and J dropped 4; count of bases not matched to a gene: 3. From germline, CDR1 is MDHEN and CDR2 SYDVKM. The CDR3 is CASSKSGADTQYF. In DNA form, the CDR3 reads TGTGCCAGCAGTAAGAGCGGGGCAGATACGCAGTATTTT.